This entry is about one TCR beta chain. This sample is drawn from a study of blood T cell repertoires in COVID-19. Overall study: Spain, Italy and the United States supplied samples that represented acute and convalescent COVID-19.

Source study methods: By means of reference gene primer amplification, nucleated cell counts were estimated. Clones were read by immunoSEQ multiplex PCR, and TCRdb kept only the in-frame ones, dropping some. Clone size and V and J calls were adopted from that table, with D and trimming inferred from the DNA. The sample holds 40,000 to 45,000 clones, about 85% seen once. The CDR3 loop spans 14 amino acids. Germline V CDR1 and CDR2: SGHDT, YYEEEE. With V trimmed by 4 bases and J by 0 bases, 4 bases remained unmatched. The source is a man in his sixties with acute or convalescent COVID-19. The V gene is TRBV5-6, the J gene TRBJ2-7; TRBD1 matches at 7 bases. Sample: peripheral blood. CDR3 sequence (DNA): TGTGCCAGCAGCACCGGGACAGCCTCCTACGAGCAGTACTTC. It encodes CASSTGTASYEQYF.